This TCR beta chain emerged from a study of blood T cell repertoires in COVID-19. The germline V gene has CDR1 SNHLY and CDR2 FYNNEI. Trimming took 4 bases from V and 4 from J; bases not matched to a gene: 19. CDR3 length: 19 amino acids. Original methodology: Amplification of reference gene primers provided the estimated nucleated cell counts. The repertoire was sequenced with immunoSEQ multiplex PCR; TCRdb's copy has only in-frame clones and lacks some. V and J calls and clone size come straight from that table; D and trimming were deduced from the DNA. Among about 440,000 clones listed, about nine tenths were seen once.

This chain uses TRBV2 with TRBJ2-5; TRBD2 aligns across 9 bases. Material: peripheral blood. This TCR was sampled from a woman aged 45-65 years with COVID-19, enrolled during active disease. CDR3 in amino acids: CASSGFDSVRGGVRETQYF. DNA for the CDR3: TGTGCCAGCAGTGGGTTCGACAGCGTACGCGGGGGGGTTAGAGAGACCCAGTACTTC.